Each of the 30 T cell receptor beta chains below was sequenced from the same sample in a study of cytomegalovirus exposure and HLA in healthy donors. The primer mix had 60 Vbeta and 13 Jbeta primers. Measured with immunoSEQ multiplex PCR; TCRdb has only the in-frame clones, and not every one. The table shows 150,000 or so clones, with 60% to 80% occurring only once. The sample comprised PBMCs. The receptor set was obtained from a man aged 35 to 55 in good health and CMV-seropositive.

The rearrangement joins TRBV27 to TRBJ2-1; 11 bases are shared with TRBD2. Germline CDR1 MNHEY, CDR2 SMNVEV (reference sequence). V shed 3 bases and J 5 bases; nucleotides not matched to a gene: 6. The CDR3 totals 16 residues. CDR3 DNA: TGTGCCAGCAGTTTTTCCGGGACTAGCGGCAACAATGAGCAGTTCTTC. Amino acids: CASSFSGTSGNNEQFF.

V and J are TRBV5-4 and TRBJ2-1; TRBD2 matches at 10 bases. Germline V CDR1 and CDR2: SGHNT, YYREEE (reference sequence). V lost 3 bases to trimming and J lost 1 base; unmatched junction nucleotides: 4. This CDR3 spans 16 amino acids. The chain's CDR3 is CASSSAGGQSYNEQFF. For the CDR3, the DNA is TGTGCCAGCAGCTCAGCGGGAGGGCAATCCTACAATGAGCAGTTCTTC.

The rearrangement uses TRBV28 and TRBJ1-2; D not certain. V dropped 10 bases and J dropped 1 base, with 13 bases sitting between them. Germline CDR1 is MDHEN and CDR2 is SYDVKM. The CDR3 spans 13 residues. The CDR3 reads CATRRRVNYGYTF. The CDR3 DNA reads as TGTGCCACCCGCCGGCGGGTTAACTATGGCTACACCTTC.

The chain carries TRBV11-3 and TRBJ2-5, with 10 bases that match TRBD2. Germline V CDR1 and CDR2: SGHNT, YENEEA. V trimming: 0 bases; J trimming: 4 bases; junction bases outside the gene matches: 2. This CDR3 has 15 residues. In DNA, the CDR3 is TGTGCCAGCAGCTTAGAAGCGGGAGGGCCAGAGACCCAGTACTTC. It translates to CASSLEAGGPETQYF.

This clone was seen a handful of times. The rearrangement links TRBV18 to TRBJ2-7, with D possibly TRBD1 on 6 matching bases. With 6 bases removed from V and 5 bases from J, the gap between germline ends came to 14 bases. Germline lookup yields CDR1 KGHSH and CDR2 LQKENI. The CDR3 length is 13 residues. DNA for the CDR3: TGTGCCAGCTCCCTCGGACAGTCGGACGAGCAGTACTTC. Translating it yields CASSLGQSDEQYF.

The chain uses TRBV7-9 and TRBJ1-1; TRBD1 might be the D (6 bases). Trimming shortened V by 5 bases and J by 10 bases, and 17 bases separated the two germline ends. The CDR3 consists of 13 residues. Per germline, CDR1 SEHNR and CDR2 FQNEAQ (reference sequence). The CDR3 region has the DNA TGTGCCAGCAGCCGAGGCCAGGGGCGTGGAGCTTTCTTT. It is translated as CASSRGQGRGAFF. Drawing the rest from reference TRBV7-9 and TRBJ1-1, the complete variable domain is DTGVSQNPRHKITKRGQNVTFRCDPISEHNRLYWYRQTLGQGPEFLTYFQNEAQLEKSRLLSDRFSAERPKGSFSTLEIQRTEQGDSAMYLCASSRGQGRGAFFGQGTRLTVV.

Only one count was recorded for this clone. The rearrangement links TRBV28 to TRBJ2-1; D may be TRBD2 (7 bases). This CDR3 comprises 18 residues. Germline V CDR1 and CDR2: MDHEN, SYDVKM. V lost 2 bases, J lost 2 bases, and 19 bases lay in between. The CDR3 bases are TGTGCCAGCAGTTTAAGTGTGGCGGGGGCGGGGGCCTACAATGAGCAGTTCTTC. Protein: CASSLSVAGAGAYNEQFF.

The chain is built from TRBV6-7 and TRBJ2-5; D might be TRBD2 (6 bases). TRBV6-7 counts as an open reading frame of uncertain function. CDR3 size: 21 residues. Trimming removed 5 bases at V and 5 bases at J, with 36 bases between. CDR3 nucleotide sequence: TGTGCCAGCAGTGAATCAGGGTCGGCGGGACGGCGGAGGGTTAAAGTGGAGACCCAGTACTTC. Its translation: CASSESGSAGRRRVKVETQYF.

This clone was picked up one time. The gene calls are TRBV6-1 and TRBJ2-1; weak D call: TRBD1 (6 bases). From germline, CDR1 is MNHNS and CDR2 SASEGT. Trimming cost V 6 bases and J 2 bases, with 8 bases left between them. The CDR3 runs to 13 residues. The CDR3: CASSRDTYNEQFF. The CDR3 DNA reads TGTGCCAGCAGCCGGGACACCTACAATGAGCAGTTCTTC.

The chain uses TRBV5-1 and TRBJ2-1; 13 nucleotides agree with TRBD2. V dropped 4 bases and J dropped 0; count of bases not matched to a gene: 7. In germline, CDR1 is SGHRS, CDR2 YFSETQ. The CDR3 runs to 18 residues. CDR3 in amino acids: CASSLGLAGEISYNEQFF. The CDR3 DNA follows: TGCGCCAGCAGCCTAGGACTAGCGGGGGAGATCTCCTACAATGAGCAGTTCTTC.

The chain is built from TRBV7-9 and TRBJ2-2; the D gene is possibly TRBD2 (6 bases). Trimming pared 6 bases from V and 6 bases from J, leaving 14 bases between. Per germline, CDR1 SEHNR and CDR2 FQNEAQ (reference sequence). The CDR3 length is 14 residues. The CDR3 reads CASRGRGVAGELFF. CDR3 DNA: TGTGCCAGCAGGGGGCGCGGGGTCGCCGGGGAGCTGTTTTTT.

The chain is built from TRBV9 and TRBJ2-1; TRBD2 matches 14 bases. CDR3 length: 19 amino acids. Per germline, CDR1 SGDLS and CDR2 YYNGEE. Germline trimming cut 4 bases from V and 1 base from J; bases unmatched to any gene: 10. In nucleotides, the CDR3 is TGTGCCAGCAGCTCCCCCGGGACTAGCGGGAGAGGGTCCTACAATGAGCAGTTCTTC. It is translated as CASSSPGTSGRGSYNEQFF.

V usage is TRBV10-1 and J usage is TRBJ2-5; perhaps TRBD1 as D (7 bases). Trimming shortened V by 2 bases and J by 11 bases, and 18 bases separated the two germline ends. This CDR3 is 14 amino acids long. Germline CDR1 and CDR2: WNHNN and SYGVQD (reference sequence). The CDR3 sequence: CASSERLHQGGQYF. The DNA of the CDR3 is TGCGCCAGCAGTGAGAGGTTGCACCAGGGGGGACAGTACTTC.

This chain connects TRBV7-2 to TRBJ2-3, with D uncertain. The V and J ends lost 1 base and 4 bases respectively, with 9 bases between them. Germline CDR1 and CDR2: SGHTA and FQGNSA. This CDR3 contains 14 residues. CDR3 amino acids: CASSLGFLADTQYF. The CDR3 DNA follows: TGTGCCAGCAGCTTAGGTTTTCTAGCAGATACGCAGTATTTT.

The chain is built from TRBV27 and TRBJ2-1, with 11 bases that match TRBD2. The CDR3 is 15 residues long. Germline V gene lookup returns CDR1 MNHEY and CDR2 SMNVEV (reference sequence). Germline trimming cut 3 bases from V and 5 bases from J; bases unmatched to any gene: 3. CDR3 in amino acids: CASSFRLAGNNEQFF. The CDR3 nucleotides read TGTGCCAGCAGTTTCAGACTAGCGGGAAACAATGAGCAGTTCTTC.

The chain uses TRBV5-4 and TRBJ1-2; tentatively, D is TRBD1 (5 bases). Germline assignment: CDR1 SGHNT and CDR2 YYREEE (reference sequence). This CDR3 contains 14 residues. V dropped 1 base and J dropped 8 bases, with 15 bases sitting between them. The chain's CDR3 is CASSLRDSPQGYTF. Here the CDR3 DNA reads TGTGCCAGCAGCTTGAGAGACAGCCCACAGGGCTACACCTTC.

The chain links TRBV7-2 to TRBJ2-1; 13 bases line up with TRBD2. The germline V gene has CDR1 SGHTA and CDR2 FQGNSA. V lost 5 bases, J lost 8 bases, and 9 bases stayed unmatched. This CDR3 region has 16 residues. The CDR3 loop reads CASSRNGLAGEHEQFF. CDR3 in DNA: TGTGCCAGCAGCCGTAACGGACTAGCGGGAGAGCATGAGCAGTTCTTC.

The CDR3 DNA follows: TGTGCCAGCAGCTTGGTTGGGACAACCTTTTCCTACGAGCAGTACTTC. As protein: CASSLVGTTFSYEQYF. The chain uses TRBV5-6 and TRBJ2-7, with D possibly matching TRBD1 (6 bases). Deletions cut 0 bases from V and 1 base from J, with 14 bases between. From germline, CDR1 is SGHDT and CDR2 YYEEEE. CDR3 length: 16 residues.

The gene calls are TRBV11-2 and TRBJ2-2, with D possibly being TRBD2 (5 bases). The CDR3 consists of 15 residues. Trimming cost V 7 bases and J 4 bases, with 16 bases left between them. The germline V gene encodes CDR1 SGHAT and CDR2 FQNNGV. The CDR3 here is CASTLDRESTGELFF. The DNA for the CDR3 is TGTGCCAGCACCCTAGATAGGGAGTCCACCGGGGAGCTGTTTTTT.

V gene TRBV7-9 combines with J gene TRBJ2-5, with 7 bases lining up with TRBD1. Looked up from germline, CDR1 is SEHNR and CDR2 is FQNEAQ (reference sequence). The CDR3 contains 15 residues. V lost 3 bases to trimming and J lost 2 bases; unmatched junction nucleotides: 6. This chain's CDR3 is CASSFVAGGQETQYF. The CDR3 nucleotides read TGTGCCAGCAGCTTTGTCGCAGGGGGACAAGAGACCCAGTACTTC.

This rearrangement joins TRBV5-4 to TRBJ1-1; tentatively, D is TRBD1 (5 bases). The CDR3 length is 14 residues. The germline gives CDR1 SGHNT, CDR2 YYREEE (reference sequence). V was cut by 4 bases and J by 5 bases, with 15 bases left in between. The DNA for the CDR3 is TGTGCCAGCAGCCTCGACCCCAAGGGGACTGAAGCTTTCTTT. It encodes CASSLDPKGTEAFF.

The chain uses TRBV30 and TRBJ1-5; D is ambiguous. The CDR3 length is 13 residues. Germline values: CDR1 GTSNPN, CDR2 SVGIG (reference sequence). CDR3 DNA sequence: TGTGCTTATCGTAGCATTAGCAATCAGCCCCAGCATTTT. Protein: CAYRSISNQPQHF.

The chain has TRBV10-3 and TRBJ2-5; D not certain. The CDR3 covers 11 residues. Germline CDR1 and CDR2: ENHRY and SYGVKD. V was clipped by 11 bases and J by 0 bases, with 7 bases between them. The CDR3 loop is CAHGDQETQYF. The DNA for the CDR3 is TGTGCCCACGGTGACCAAGAGACCCAGTACTTC.

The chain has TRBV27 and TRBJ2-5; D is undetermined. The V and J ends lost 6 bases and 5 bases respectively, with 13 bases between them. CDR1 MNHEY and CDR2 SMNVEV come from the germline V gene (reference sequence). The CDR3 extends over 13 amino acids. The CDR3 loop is CASSPSTLETQYF. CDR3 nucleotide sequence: TGTGCCAGCAGCCCTTCTACCCTCGAGACCCAGTACTTC.

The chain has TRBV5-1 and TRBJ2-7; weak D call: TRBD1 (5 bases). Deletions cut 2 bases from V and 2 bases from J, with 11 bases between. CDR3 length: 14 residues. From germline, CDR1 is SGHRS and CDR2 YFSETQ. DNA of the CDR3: TGCGCCAGCAGCTTTGGGCAGGGTCCCTACGAGCAGTACTTC. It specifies CASSFGQGPYEQYF.

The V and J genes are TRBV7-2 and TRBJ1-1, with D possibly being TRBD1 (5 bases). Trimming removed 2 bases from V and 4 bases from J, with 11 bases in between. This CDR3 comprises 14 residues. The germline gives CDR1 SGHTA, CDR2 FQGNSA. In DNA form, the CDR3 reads TGTGCCAGCAGCTTATCAGACGGGGGCACTGAAGCTTTCTTT. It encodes CASSLSDGGTEAFF. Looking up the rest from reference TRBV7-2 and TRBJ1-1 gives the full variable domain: GAGVSQSPSNKVTEKGKDVELRCDPISGHTALYWYRQSLGQGLEFLIYFQGNSAPDKSGLPSDRFSAERTGGSVSTLTIQRTQQEDSAVYLCASSLSDGGTEAFFGQGTRLTVV.

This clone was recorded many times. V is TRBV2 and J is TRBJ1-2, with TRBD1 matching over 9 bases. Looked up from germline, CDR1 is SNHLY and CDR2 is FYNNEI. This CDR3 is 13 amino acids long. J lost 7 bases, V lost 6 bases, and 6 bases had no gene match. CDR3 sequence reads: CASSATGGGGYTF. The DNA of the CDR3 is TGTGCCAGCAGCGCCACAGGGGGCGGTGGCTACACCTTC. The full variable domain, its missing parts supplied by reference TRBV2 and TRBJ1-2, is EPEVTQTPSHQVTQMGQEVILRCVPISNHLYFYWYRQILGQKVEFLVSFYNNEISEKSEIFDDQFSVERPDGSNFTLKIRSTKLEDSAMYFCASSATGGGGYTFGSGTRLTVV.

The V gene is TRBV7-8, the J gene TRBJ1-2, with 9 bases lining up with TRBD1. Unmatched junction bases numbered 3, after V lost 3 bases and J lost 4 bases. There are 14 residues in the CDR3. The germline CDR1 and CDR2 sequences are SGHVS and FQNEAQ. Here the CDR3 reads CASSLGQGSYGYTF. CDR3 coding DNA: TGTGCCAGCAGCTTGGGACAGGGAAGCTATGGCTACACCTTC. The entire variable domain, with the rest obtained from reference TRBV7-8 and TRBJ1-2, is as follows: GAGVSQSPRYKVAKRGQDVALRCDPISGHVSLFWYQQALGQGPEFLTYFQNEAQLDKSGLPSDRFFAERPEGSVSTLKIQRTQQEDSAVYLCASSLGQGSYGYTFGSGTRLTVV.

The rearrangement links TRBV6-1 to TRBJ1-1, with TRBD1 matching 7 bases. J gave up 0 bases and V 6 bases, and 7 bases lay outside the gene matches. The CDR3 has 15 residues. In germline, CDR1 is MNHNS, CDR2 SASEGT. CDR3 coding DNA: TGTGCCAGCAGGGCTACCGGGACAGTGAACACTGAAGCTTTCTTT. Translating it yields CASRATGTVNTEAFF.

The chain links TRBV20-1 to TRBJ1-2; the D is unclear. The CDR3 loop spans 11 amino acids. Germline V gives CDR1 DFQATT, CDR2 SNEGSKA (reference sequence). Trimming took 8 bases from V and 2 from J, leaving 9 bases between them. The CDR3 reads CSTHTNYGYTF. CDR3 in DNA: TGCAGTACCCATACAAACTATGGCTACACCTTC.